This T cell receptor beta chain was found in a study of cytomegalovirus exposure and HLA in healthy donors. Study-level results: Highly shared variants forming one cluster were likely a sequencing artifact. According to the study, 160 or so TCR beta chains were cytomegalovirus-associated.

Amplification used 60 Vbeta primers and 13 Jbeta primers. The repertoire was sequenced with immunoSEQ multiplex PCR; TCRdb's copy has only in-frame clones and lacks some. The sample has under 150,000 clones, 70% to 80% seen once. Germline CDR1 reads SGHVS; CDR2 reads FNYEAQ. The V gene end was trimmed by 5 bases and the J gene end by 7 bases; junction bases not matched to a gene: 9. The CDR3 is 16 amino acids. Donors sampled were nominally healthy, though unrecorded immune exposures were likely. This clone was observed a single time. Its target is unknown. Sequencing input: PBMCs. This rearrangement joins TRBV7-6 to TRBJ2-2, with 11 bases that match TRBD1. This TCR was sampled from a woman aged 35 to 49 in good health and CMV-seropositive. CDR3 loop: CASSNGQGALGGELFF. CDR3 coding DNA: TGTGCCAGCAGCAATGGACAGGGGGCGCTGGGCGGGGAGCTGTTTTTT.